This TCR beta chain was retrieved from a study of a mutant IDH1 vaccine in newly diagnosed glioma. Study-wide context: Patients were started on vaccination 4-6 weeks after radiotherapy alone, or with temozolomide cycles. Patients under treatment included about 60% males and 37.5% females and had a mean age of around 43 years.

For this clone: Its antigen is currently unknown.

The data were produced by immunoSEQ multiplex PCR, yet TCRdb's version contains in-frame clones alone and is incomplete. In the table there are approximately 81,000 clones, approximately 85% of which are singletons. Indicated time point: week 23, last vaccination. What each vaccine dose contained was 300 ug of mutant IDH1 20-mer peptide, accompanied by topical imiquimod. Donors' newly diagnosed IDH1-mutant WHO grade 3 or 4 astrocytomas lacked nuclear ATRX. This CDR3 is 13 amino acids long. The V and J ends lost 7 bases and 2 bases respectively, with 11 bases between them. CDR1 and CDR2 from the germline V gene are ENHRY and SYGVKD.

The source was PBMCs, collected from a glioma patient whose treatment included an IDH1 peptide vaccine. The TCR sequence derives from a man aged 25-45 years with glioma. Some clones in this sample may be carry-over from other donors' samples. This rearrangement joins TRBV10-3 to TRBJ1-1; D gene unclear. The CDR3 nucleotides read TGTGCCATCAAAGGATATCCAAACACTGAAGCTTTCTTT. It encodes CAIKGYPNTEAFF.